The 7 T cell receptor beta chains below all came from one sample that was sequenced in a study of graft-versus-host responses after intestinal transplantation (dated by TCRdb to the early 2020s). The library was obtained by the immunoSEQ multiplex PCR assay. TCRdb mirrors the immuneACCESS table, restricted to in-frame sequences. Some clones are absent from its copies; in checked studies, under half trace to an unresolved V gene, and the reason for the others is unknown. Counted in this sample were 39,000 or so clones; over 85% of them appeared once. The ten top clones hold roughly a fifth of the sample. This specimen's time point label, interpreted: cells obtained before transplantation from donor or recipient. Antigens of these TCRs are unknown. This sample comprised unstimulated CD8+ T cells sorted from spleen or lymph node cells, obtained before transplant. Source of these receptors: a human donor who was the organ donor for an intestinal transplant.

The chain carries TRBV27 and TRBJ2-7; D tentatively fits TRBD1 or TRBD2 (5 bases each). The germline V gene encodes CDR1 MNHEY and CDR2 SMNVEV (reference sequence). This CDR3 has 13 amino acids. V lost 4 bases and J lost 2, with 9 bases in between. CDR3 in amino acids: CASSWGSTYEQYF. Here the CDR3 DNA reads TGTGCCAGCAGTTGGGGGAGCACCTACGAGCAGTACTTC.

The genes are TRBV19 and TRBJ1-1; D is perhaps TRBD1 (5 bases). Trimming took 4 bases from V and 2 from J, leaving 14 bases between them. In germline, CDR1 is LNHDA, CDR2 SQIVND (reference sequence). The CDR3 has 15 residues. CDR3 amino acids: CASSRGPGFNTEAFF. The CDR3 DNA reads TGTGCCAGTAGTAGGGGACCCGGCTTCAACACTGAAGCTTTCTTT. The full variable domain, rest sourced from reference TRBV19 and TRBJ1-1, is DGGITQSPKYLFRKEGQNVTLSCEQNLNHDAMYWYRQDPGQGLRLIYYSQIVNDFQKGDIAEGYSVSREKKESFPLTVTSAQKNPTAFYLCASSRGPGFNTEAFFGQGTRLTVV.

This clone was counted once. The chain recombines TRBV9 with TRBJ2-3; D unclear. V gave up 0 bases and J gave up 3 bases, with 2 bases separating them. This CDR3 spans 12 amino acids. Germline CDR1 reads SGDLS; CDR2 reads YYNGEE. In DNA, the CDR3 is TGTGCCAGCAGCGTAGGTACAGATACGCAGTATTTT. Its protein is CASSVGTDTQYF.

This chain joins TRBV27 and TRBJ1-2; D is perhaps TRBD1 (5 bases). With 8 bases removed from V and 5 bases from J, the gap between germline ends came to 9 bases. The CDR3 runs 11 residues. CDR1 is MNHEY, CDR2 SMNVEV, per germline (reference sequence). The DNA for the CDR3 is TGTGCCAGCCTGGGGGTTTATGGCTACACCTTC. Amino acid sequence: CASLGVYGYTF.

This clone was counted only a few times. The chain couples TRBV19 to TRBJ2-7; no firm D call. The CDR3 is 16 amino acids. Germline CDR1 LNHDA, CDR2 SQIVND (reference sequence). The ends were cut back, 1 base at V and 3 bases at J, with 16 bases in the middle. The CDR3 region is CASSIGPGNPHYEQYF. CDR3 DNA sequence: TGTGCCAGTAGTATAGGACCAGGCAATCCCCACTACGAGCAGTACTTC.

The rearrangement joins TRBV6-5 to TRBJ1-2; the match to TRBD1 covers 9 bases. With V trimmed by 2 bases and J by 8 bases, 3 bases remained unmatched. From germline, CDR1 is MNHEY and CDR2 SVGAGI. The CDR3 runs to 13 residues. The CDR3 here is CASSYRTGEGYTF. The DNA for the CDR3 is TGTGCCAGCAGTTACCGGACAGGGGAAGGCTACACCTTC.

This clone was recorded once. The V gene is TRBV5-4, the J gene TRBJ1-1; perhaps TRBD1 as D (5 bases). This CDR3 contains 15 residues. Germline V gives CDR1 SGHNT, CDR2 YYREEE (reference sequence). V gave up 0 bases and J gave up 4 bases, with 13 bases separating them. The DNA of the CDR3 is TGTGCCAGCAGCTTGGATCAGGGCCCTGGCACTGAAGCTTTCTTT. Translated, it gives CASSLDQGPGTEAFF.